This T cell receptor (beta chain) was sequenced in a study of T cell repertoires in cytomegalovirus infection. Whole-study findings and limits: Clonotype analysis showed dominance of the ex vivo response by HLA-C-restricted CMV-specific TCR beta clonotypes. Cumulative frequency (of public TCR beta family members) identified carriers of CMV plus the relevant HLA.

Of note for this clonotype: The antigen is not known.

Trimming took off 5 bases at V and 5 bases at J, with 9 bases between the two ends. CDR3 length: 12 residues. CDR1 and CDR2 (germline): MDHEN, SYDVKM. TCRdb analysed the reads with MiXCR anew, one entry per CDR3 protein. The data show almost 300,000 distinct CDR3 sequences, 9.6% seen once. This chain connects TRBV28 to TRBJ1-1; no reliable D call. Sequenced sample: PBMCs. The sequence was collected from a human donor in good health (CMV status not recorded). Some clones in this sample may be carry-over from other donors' samples. The CDR3 coding sequence is TGTGCCAGCAGTCTCCCAAGGACTGAAGCTTTCTTT. Translation: CASSLPRTEAFF.